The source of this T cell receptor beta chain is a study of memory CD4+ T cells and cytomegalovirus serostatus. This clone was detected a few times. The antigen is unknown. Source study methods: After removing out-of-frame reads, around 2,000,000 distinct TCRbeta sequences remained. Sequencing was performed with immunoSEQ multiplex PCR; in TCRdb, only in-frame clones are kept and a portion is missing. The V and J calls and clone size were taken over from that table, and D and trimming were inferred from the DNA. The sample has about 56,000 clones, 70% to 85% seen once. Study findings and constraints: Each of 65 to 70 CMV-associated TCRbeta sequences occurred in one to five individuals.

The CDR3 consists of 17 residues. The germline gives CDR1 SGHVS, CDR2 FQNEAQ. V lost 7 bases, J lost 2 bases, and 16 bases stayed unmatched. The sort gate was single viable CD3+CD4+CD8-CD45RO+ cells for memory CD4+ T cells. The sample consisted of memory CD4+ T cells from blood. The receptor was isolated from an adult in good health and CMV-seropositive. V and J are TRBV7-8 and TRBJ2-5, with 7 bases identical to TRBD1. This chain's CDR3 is CASTVAPGQKTQETQYF. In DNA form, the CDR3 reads TGTGCCAGCACCGTAGCACCGGGACAGAAAACTCAAGAGACCCAGTACTTC.